The 14 T cell receptor beta chains below come from one sample, sequenced in a study of cytomegalovirus exposure and HLA in healthy donors. A multiplex PCR was run with 60 Vbeta primers and 13 Jbeta primers. Clones were read by immunoSEQ multiplex PCR, and TCRdb kept only the in-frame ones, dropping some. The repertoire holds 300,000 or so clones, with around four fifths as singletons. What was sequenced was PBMCs. Receptors were obtained from a woman aged 40 to 50 in good health and CMV-seropositive.

V and J are TRBV27 and TRBJ2-7; D is perhaps TRBD1 (6 bases). V lost 5 bases to trimming and J lost 3 bases, with 23 bases between them. CDR1 and CDR2 (germline): MNHEY, SMNVEV (reference sequence). The CDR3 is made up of 17 amino acids. The CDR3 DNA reads as TGTGCCAGCAGTCCTACCCCCCACAGGGACCCGAACTACGAGCAGTACTTC. It translates to CASSPTPHRDPNYEQYF.

The chain combines TRBV7-9 with TRBJ1-4; the match to TRBD1 covers 7 bases. J lost 0 bases, V lost 3 bases, and 4 bases had no gene match. From germline, CDR1 is SEHNR and CDR2 FQNEAQ (reference sequence). This CDR3 comprises 16 residues. CDR3 coding DNA: TGTGCCAGCAGCTTGACAGGGACTGCAACTAATGAAAAACTGTTTTTT. This gives the protein CASSLTGTATNEKLFF.

This chain links TRBV25-1 with TRBJ2-2; 8 bases align to TRBD1. V gave up 6 bases and J gave up 1 base; unmatched junction bases: 4. The germline V gene encodes CDR1 MGHDK and CDR2 SYGVNS. This CDR3 has 15 residues. The CDR3 here is CASRRGTGNTGELFF. CDR3 nucleotide sequence: TGTGCCAGCAGGAGGGGGACAGGGAACACCGGGGAGCTGTTTTTT.

This rearrangement joins TRBV21-1 to TRBJ2-1; the table's D gene call, TRBD2, was not cross checked with the DNA. TRBV21-1 is annotated as a pseudogene. There are 14 residues in the CDR3. CDR3 DNA: TGTGCCAGCAGCCAGCGGGAGCCCTACAATGAGCAGTTCTTC. It is translated as CASSQREPYNEQFF.

This chain connects TRBV2 to TRBJ2-2; D possibly corresponds to TRBD1 (6 bases). From germline, CDR1 is SNHLY and CDR2 FYNNEI. The CDR3 extends over 16 amino acids. Trimming removed 4 bases at V and 4 bases at J, with 16 bases between. CDR3 in amino acids: CASSGRGQGFTGELFF. Here the CDR3 DNA reads TGTGCCAGCAGTGGGAGAGGGCAGGGGTTCACCGGGGAGCTGTTTTTT.

This chain joins TRBV5-4 and TRBJ2-3; maybe TRBD2 (6 bases). This CDR3 has 16 residues. Germline CDR1 is SGHNT and CDR2 is YYREEE (reference sequence). Trimming took 0 bases from V and 2 from J, leaving 13 bases between them. CDR3 bases: TGTGCCAGCAGCTTGGGAAATAGCGGTTTCACAGATACGCAGTATTTT. It yields the protein CASSLGNSGFTDTQYF.

The V call is TRBV27, the J call TRBJ2-7, with a weak D call TRBD1 (6 bases). Between the trimmed V and J ends, which lost 5 bases and 4 bases, there was a span of 27 bases. The CDR3 totals 18 residues. Germline loops: CDR1 MNHEY, CDR2 SMNVEV (reference sequence). CDR3 coding DNA: TGTGCCAGCAGTCCCCCAGGGTACCGGGACAAGGAAAGGTACGAGCAGTACTTC. It codes for CASSPPGYRDKERYEQYF.

There are a few counts of this clone. This chain joins TRBV19 and TRBJ2-6, with no clear D. Germline lookup yields CDR1 LNHDA and CDR2 SQIVND (reference sequence). The V gene lost 7 bases and the J gene lost 3 bases, with 13 bases spanning the gap. This CDR3 comprises 15 residues. Written as DNA, the CDR3 is TGTGCCAGTACCCCGAGGTCCGTTGGGGCCAACGTCCTGACTTTC. Its protein is CASTPRSVGANVLTF.

The chain links TRBV4-3 to TRBJ2-2, with 7 bases fitting TRBD2. Germline lookup yields CDR1 LGHNA and CDR2 YSLEER. After removal of 0 bases from V and 0 bases from J, the junction contained 7 bases not matched to a gene. The CDR3 has 18 residues. Written as DNA, the CDR3 is TGCGCCAGCAGCCAAGACCGTAGGACTAGAACGAACACCGGGGAGCTGTTTTTT. This gives the protein CASSQDRRTRTNTGELFF.

The chain joins TRBV29-1 to TRBJ1-1; TRBD1 might be the D (5 bases). The germline gives CDR1 SQVTM, CDR2 ANQGSEA. V gave up 0 bases and J gave up 9 bases, with 11 bases separating them. The CDR3 spans 12 residues. The DNA for the CDR3 is TGCAGCGTTGAAGAGGGGGGAATACAAGCTTTCTTT. Its translation: CSVEEGGIQAFF.

The chain couples TRBV29-1 to TRBJ2-1, with a tentative D call TRBD1 (5 bases). Trimming took 8 bases from V and 1 from J, leaving 9 bases between them. The CDR3 consists of 12 residues. Per the germline V gene, CDR1 is SQVTM and CDR2 is ANQGSEA. CDR3 DNA: TGCAGCCTCCGGACATCCTACAATGAGCAGTTCTTC. This encodes CSLRTSYNEQFF.

This clone was seen only once. The V gene is TRBV5-1, the J gene TRBJ1-2; 7 nucleotides align to TRBD1. V was pared by 4 bases and J by 6 bases, with 12 bases of the junction left unmatched. The CDR3 is made up of 15 amino acids. Germline V gives CDR1 SGHRS, CDR2 YFSETQ. This CDR3 is CASSAWTGGRDGYTF. The CDR3 bases are TGCGCCAGCAGCGCCTGGACAGGTGGGCGAGATGGCTACACCTTC.

This chain links TRBV19 with TRBJ2-1; D gene uncertain. Trimming removed 3 bases from V and 6 bases from J, with 9 bases in between. The CDR3 is 13 amino acids. In germline, CDR1 is LNHDA, CDR2 SQIVND (reference sequence). DNA of the CDR3: TGTGCCAGTAGTATTCGGAGCGCCAATGAGCAGTTCTTC. This translates into CASSIRSANEQFF.

This clone has a handful of counts. The chain is built from TRBV6-1 and TRBJ1-4, with TRBD1 matching 8 bases. The germline V gene has CDR1 MNHNS and CDR2 SASEGT. The CDR3 totals 14 residues. Losses at the gene ends were 7 bases for V and 7 bases for J; bases not matched to a gene: 8. In nucleotides, the CDR3 is TGTGCCAGCAAGGCGGCAGGGGGCGGTGAAAAACTGTTTTTT. This encodes CASKAAGGGEKLFF.